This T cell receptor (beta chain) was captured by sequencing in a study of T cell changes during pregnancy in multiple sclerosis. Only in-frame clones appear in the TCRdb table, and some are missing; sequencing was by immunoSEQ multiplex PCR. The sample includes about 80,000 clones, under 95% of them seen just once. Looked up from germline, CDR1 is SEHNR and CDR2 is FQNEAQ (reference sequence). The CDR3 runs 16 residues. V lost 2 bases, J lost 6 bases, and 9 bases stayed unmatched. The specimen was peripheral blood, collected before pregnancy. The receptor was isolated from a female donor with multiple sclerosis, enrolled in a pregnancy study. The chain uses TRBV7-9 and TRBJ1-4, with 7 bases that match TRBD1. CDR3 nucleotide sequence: TGTGCCAGCAGCTTATCTTCGGGCAGGGGGTATGAAAAACTGTTTTTT. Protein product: CASSLSSGRGYEKLFF. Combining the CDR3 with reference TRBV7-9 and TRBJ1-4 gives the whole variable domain DTGVSQNPRHKITKRGQNVTFRCDPISEHNRLYWYRQTLGQGPEFLTYFQNEAQLEKSRLLSDRFSAERPKGSFSTLEIQRTEQGDSAMYLCASSLSSGRGYEKLFFGSGTQLSVL.